One and the same sample provided the 12 T cell receptor beta chains below, sequenced in a study of blood T cell repertoires in COVID-19. TCRdb's copy holds only in-frame clones and misses some; the assay was immunoSEQ multiplex PCR. The table has some 120,000 clones, around 80% seen once; the top ten hold approximately 0.75%. The sequencing input was peripheral blood. These receptors were taken from a woman aged 70-85 years with acute or convalescent COVID-19.

The V gene is TRBV4-1, the J gene TRBJ2-1; a weak D match, TRBD2 (5 bases). CDR3 size: 14 residues. The V gene lost 0 bases and the J gene lost 7 bases, with 10 bases spanning the gap. Germline loops: CDR1 MGHRA, CDR2 YSYEKL. CDR3 in amino acids: CASSQDRLLNEQFF. The CDR3 DNA is TGCGCCAGCAGCCAAGATCGACTATTAAATGAGCAGTTCTTC.

V is TRBV28 and J is TRBJ1-2; D is possibly TRBD1 (6 bases). The CDR3 has 14 residues. V lost 5 bases, J lost 8 bases, and 18 bases lay in between. Germline V gene data show CDR1 as MDHEN and CDR2 as SYDVKM. CDR3 in amino acids: CASSTKGDTQGYTF. CDR3 coding DNA: TGTGCCAGCAGTACAAAAGGGGACACACAGGGCTACACCTTC.

This sequence joins TRBV19 and TRBJ1-5, with D possibly being TRBD1 (6 bases). The germline V gene has CDR1 LNHDA and CDR2 SQIVND (reference sequence). The CDR3 is made up of 14 amino acids. Trimming took 5 bases from V and 3 from J, leaving 11 bases between them. The CDR3 DNA sequence: TGTGCCAGTAGTTCACAGGGATCCAATCAGCCCCAGCATTTT. Its translation: CASSSQGSNQPQHF. The whole variable domain, remainder taken from reference TRBV19 and TRBJ1-5, is DGGITQSPKYLFRKEGQNVTLSCEQNLNHDAMYWYRQDPGQGLRLIYYSQIVNDFQKGDIAEGYSVSREKKESFPLTVTSAQKNPTAFYLCASSSQGSNQPQHFGDGTRLSIL.

With regard to this clone: Different DNA sequences within this sample yield the same CDR3. This chain connects TRBV5-1 to TRBJ2-3; D is undetermined. The germline V gene encodes CDR1 SGHRS and CDR2 YFSETQ. The V end lost 0 bases, the J end lost 0 bases, and 5 bases lay between the germline ends. The CDR3 has 14 amino acids. The DNA of the CDR3 is TGCGCCAGCAGCTTGGAAACTAGCACAGATACGCAGTATTTT. Encoded protein: CASSLETSTDTQYF.

V and J are TRBV19 and TRBJ1-3; 8 bases match TRBD1. This CDR3 is 16 amino acids long. V lost 3 bases, J lost 2 bases, and 6 bases stayed unmatched. Germline V gene data show CDR1 as LNHDA and CDR2 as SQIVND (reference sequence). In nucleotides, the CDR3 is TGTGCCAGTAGTATTGCCGCCAGGGGGCCTGGAAACACCATATATTTT. Translated, it gives CASSIAARGPGNTIYF.

The chain couples TRBV4-1 to TRBJ2-1; perhaps TRBD2 as D (6 bases). The length of the CDR3 is 14 residues. From germline, CDR1 is MGHRA and CDR2 YSYEKL. V dropped 0 bases and J dropped 11 bases, with 14 bases sitting between them. CDR3 coding DNA: TGCGCCAGCAGCCAAGATGGCGCGGGGTTTAAGCAGTTCTTC. It yields the protein CASSQDGAGFKQFF.

This clone was seen once. CDR3 DNA: TGCAGCGTTGAGGCTGGTGATACGCAGTATTTT. Its protein is CSVEAGDTQYF. This rearrangement joins TRBV29-1 to TRBJ2-3; D unresolved. This CDR3 contains 11 residues. Between the trimmed V and J ends, which lost 3 bases and 6 bases, there was a span of 7 bases. Germline lookup yields CDR1 SQVTM and CDR2 ANQGSEA.

This chain links TRBV29-1 with TRBJ1-1, with D unclear. Germline V gene data show CDR1 as SQVTM and CDR2 as ANQGSEA. Trimming took 0 bases from V and 4 from J, leaving 9 bases between them. CDR3 length equals 13 residues. The DNA of the CDR3 is TGCAGCGTTGAAGAGGTTTCGGTCACTGAAGCTTTCTTT. Protein product: CSVEEVSVTEAFF.

The chain uses TRBV24-1 and TRBJ2-2; D possibly corresponds to TRBD1 (5 bases). The CDR3 runs 16 residues. V was shortened by 9 bases and J by 1 base, with 17 bases between the two germline ends. Germline V gives CDR1 KGHDR, CDR2 SFDVKD. The CDR3: CATLVIRELNTGELFF. Written as DNA, the CDR3 is TGTGCCACCCTTGTAATCAGGGAATTGAACACCGGGGAGCTGTTTTTT.

The chain combines TRBV19 with TRBJ2-5; TRBD2 agrees at 8 bases. The V and J ends lost 6 bases and 2 bases, in that order; junction bases with no gene match: 8. The CDR3 is 15 residues long. Per germline, CDR1 LNHDA and CDR2 SQIVND (reference sequence). The CDR3 sequence is CASSPLAGAQETQYF. CDR3 coding DNA: TGTGCCAGTAGCCCTCTAGCGGGCGCACAAGAGACCCAGTACTTC.

The J gene is TRBJ1-3, the V gene TRBV9, with 12 bases that match TRBD1. Germline V gene sequence: CDR1 SGDLS, CDR2 YYNGEE. The CDR3 is made up of 16 amino acids. Losses at the gene ends were 1 base for V and 5 bases for J; bases not matched to a gene: 4. The CDR3 sequence: CASSVRGTGGRNTIYF. CDR3 nucleotide sequence: TGTGCCAGCAGCGTAAGAGGGACAGGGGGCCGAAACACCATATATTTT.

The chain employs TRBV28 and TRBJ1-6, with D tentatively TRBD1 (5 bases). This CDR3 has 12 amino acids. With 5 bases removed from V and 11 bases from J, the gap between germline ends came to 10 bases. Germline V gene sequence: CDR1 MDHEN, CDR2 SYDVKM. The CDR3 coding sequence is TGTGCCAGCAGTCCCAACAGGCCACCCCTCCACTTT. Residues: CASSPNRPPLHF.